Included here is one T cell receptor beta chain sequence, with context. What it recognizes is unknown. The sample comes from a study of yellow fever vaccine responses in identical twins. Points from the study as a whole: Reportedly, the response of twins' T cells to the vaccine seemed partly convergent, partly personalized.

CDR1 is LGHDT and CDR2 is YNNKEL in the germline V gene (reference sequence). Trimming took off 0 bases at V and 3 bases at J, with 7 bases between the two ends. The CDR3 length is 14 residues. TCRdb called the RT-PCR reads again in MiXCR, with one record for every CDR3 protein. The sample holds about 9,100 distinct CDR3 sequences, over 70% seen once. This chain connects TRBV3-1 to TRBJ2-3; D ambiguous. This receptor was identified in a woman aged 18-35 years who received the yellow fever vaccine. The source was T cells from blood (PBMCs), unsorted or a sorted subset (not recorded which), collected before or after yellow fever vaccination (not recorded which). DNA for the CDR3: TGTGCCAGCAGCCAAGATCATGGGACAGATACGCAGTATTTT. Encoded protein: CASSQDHGTDTQYF.